This TCR beta chain emerged from a study of blood T cell repertoires in COVID-19. The overall study: Spain, Italy and the United States supplied samples that represented acute and convalescent COVID-19. PBMCs, B-cell-depleted T cells, or T cells were the source of the cDNA or gDNA that made up the material.

Trimming shortened V by 5 bases and J by 2 bases, and 16 bases separated the two germline ends. The CDR3 sequence is 16 residues long. Per the germline V gene, CDR1 is MNHEY and CDR2 is SMNVEV (reference sequence). In the study's own analysis: Amplification of reference gene primers was used by the study to estimate nucleated cell counts. Using immunoSEQ multiplex PCR, the repertoire was profiled, and TCRdb retains in-frame clones only, with some absent. D and trimming were read from the DNA, whereas the V and J calls and clone size are those reported in that table. The data contain 250,000 or so clones, 75% to 85% of them singletons.

This clonotype was obtained from a woman aged 70-85 years with acute or convalescent COVID-19. Sequencing was done on a sample of peripheral blood. The chain has TRBV27 and TRBJ1-5; TRBD1 is a possible D gene (6 bases). The CDR3 spells CASSPEGDYGNQPQHF. For the CDR3, the DNA is TGTGCCAGCAGTCCCGAGGGGGATTACGGCAATCAGCCCCAGCATTTT.